The sequence of this T cell receptor (beta chain) was determined in a study of T cell repertoires in aging, cancer and after chemotherapy. Study-level information: Healthy donor repertoires were recorded over several months to years and showed clear clonal overlap. About 9 million TCR reads made up the full dataset. Findings and caveats of the study: Age-matched healthy donors had significantly more diverse, less clonal blood TCR repertoires than untreated cancer patients. Loss of evenness, beyond lost richness, contributed to age-related TCR diversity decline in cancer patients.

Multiplex touch-down PCR with TRB-A/B primers amplified rearranged V-D-J TRB sequences. TCRdb independently ran MiXCR on the multiplex PCR reads; one entry per CDR3 protein. The data contain 10,000 to 15,000 distinct CDR3 sequences, 21% of them singletons. This clonotype was counted only a few times. Its specificity is not known. Amplification of TCR beta used genomic DNA extracted from peripheral blood. Germline V CDR1 and CDR2: SEHNR, FQNEAQ (reference sequence). The length of the CDR3 is 15 residues. V gave up 1 base and J gave up 4 bases, with 13 bases separating them. The clonotype originates from a human donor in good health. The V call is TRBV7-9, the J call TRBJ2-5; D perhaps matches TRBD2 (6 bases). Sample: blood. CDR3 in amino acids: CASSLVADGGETQYF. In DNA form, the CDR3 reads TGTGCCAGCAGCTTAGTAGCGGATGGGGGAGAGACCCAGTACTTC.